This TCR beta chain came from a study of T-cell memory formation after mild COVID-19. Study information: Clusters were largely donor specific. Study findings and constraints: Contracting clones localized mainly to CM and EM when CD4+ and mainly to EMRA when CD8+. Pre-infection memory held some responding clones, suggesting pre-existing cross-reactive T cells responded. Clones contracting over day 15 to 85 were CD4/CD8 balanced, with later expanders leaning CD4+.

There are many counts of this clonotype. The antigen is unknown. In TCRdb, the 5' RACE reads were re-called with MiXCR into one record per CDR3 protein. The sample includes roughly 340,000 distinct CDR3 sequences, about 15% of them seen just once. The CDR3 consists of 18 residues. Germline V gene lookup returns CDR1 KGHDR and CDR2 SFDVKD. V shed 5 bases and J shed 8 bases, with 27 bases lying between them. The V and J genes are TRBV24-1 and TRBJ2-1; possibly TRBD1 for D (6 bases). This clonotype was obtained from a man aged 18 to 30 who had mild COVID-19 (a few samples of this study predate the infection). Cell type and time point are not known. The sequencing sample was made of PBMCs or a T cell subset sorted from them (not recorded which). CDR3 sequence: CATSGTTRRGVLVDEQFF. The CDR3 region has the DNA TGTGCCACCAGTGGTACGACACGCAGGGGAGTTTTAGTGGATGAGCAGTTCTTC.